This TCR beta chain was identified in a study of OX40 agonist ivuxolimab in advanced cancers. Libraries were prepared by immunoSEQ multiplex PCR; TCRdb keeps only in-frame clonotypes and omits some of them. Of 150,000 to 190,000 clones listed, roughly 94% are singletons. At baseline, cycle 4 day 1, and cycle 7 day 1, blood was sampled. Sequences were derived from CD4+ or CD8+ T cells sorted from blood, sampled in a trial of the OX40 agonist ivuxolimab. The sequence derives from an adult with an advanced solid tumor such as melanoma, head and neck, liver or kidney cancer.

The CDR3 region is CASSIGGTGGDTQYF. The CDR3 DNA sequence: TGTGCCAGTAGTATAGGTGGGACAGGGGGAGATACGCAGTATTTT. J is TRBJ2-3 and V is TRBV19, with 11 bases lining up with TRBD1. CDR1 is LNHDA, CDR2 SQIVND, per germline (reference sequence). J was trimmed by 5 bases and V by 1 base; bases with no gene match: 2. The CDR3 is 15 residues long.